The sequence of this TCR beta chain was determined in a study of blood T cell repertoires in COVID-19. Whole-study context: COVID-19 samples collected from the United States, Italy and Spain covered acute and convalescent phases. The analysed material was cDNA or gDNA that came from T cells, B-cell-depleted T cells, or PBMCs.

Trimming pared 0 bases from V and 4 bases from J, leaving 11 bases between. Germline V CDR1 and CDR2: MNHNS, SASEGT. The CDR3 consists of 15 residues. How the authors handled the data: Amplification from reference gene primers served as the basis for estimated nucleated cell counts. Clones were sequenced by immunoSEQ multiplex PCR, and TCRdb holds only the in-frame ones, with some missing. The V and J calls and clone size were taken over from that table, and D and trimming were inferred from the DNA. This sample has some 41,000 clones, with roughly nine tenths found just once. The sequence was obtained from a man in his 70s with active COVID-19. Sequenced input: peripheral blood. V gene TRBV6-1 combines with J gene TRBJ2-3; possible D gene TRBD2, 6 bases. The CDR3, as DNA: TGTGCCAGCAGTGAAGCGTACGGGGGACCAGATACGCAGTATTTT. This codes for CASSEAYGGPDTQYF.